The present T cell receptor (beta chain) was sequenced within a study of shared T cell receptors in the human thymus. Germline V gene lookup returns CDR1 DFQATT and CDR2 SNEGSKA (reference sequence). The V gene lost 6 bases and the J gene lost 6 bases, with 8 bases spanning the gap. There are 10 residues in the CDR3. TCRdb's table, derived via immunoSEQ multiplex PCR, lists solely in-frame clones and lacks some. There are over 60,000 clones in the sample; more than 90% occur only once, and 0.033% lies in the top ten. This rearrangement joins TRBV20-1 to TRBJ2-5; no clear D gene. The receptor was derived from a human donor. Sequences were obtained from thymocytes. CDR3 nucleotides: TGCAGTGCCTCCCATAAGACCCAGTACTTC. Its protein is CSASHKTQYF.